This T cell receptor beta chain was recorded in a study of T-cell memory formation after mild COVID-19 (dated by TCRdb to the early 2020s). Turning to the overall study: TCR sequence clusters from the two donors were largely donor specific. T-cell clones expanding and contracting after mild COVID-19 in a couple of donors were tracked by longitudinal TCRalpha and TCRbeta repertoire sequencing. The cohort comprised two young, previously healthy adult volunteers, one female and one male. Paper-wide results and their limitations: Some responding clones were found in pre-infection memory, which suggests that pre-existing cross-reactive memory T cells took part in the SARS-CoV-2 response. SARS-CoV-2 specificity of the second-wave clones peaking on day 37 was not confirmed. Contracting CD4+ clones appeared mostly in the CM and EM memory subsets, whereas CD8+ clones were enriched in EMRA. Balanced CD4/CD8 phenotypes were observed for clones contracting from day 15 to 85, whereas a bias towards CD4+ was observed for a second wave of clones expanding from day 15 to 37. Only a couple of mild cases were covered by the study, and larger cohorts that include severe cases with pre-infection samples were considered necessary.

The germline V gene sets CDR1 to SGHTA and CDR2 to FQGTGA. Trimming leaves V shorter by 0 bases and J shorter by 4 bases, with the junction holding 3 bases beyond the gene matches. The CDR3 goes from the cysteine to the phenylalanine over 15 residues. Left in the record is the CDR3 DNA by itself, 45 bases read in frame from the first base. Ficoll-Paque density gradient centrifugation was used to isolate PBMCs. Comment on this clonotype: The specificity of this receptor is unknown. There are no base qualities to consult, and no much larger clone falls within one base.

The sequencer was an Illumina NovaSeq 6000. TCRalpha and TCRbeta cDNA libraries were constructed by 5'RACE with constant-segment primers, with sample barcodes and unique molecular identifiers being introduced. RNA was extracted from every sample with Trizol reagent. Library amplification was performed in two PCR steps, and a second sample barcode and Illumina TruSeq adapters were introduced in the second step. The libraries were sequenced on an Illumina NovaSeq using 2 x 150 bp paired-end reads. As for the original processing: With migec v1.2.7, reads were demultiplexed and then collapsed into UMI-guided consensus sequences. With mixcr v2.1.11, UMI consensuses were aligned to TRA and TRB V and J templates and assembled into clonotypes. A clonotype was counted as expanded or contracted only if both edgeR and NoisET called the change significant, with noise models trained on biological replicates. edgeR calls used a false discovery rate-adjusted p below 0.01 and a log2 fold-change threshold of 1. PCA with hierarchical clustering of max-normalized trajectories of the 1000 most abundant clonotypes was used as exploratory dynamics analysis. Separately sequenced CD4+ and CD8+ repertoires were used to assign the CD4 or CD8 phenotype of responding clones. The public reads were quality trimmed at Q25 with fastp and then assembled into clones with MiXCR by TCRdb, keeping productive beta chains. Duplicate CDR3 protein sequences are folded into a single record with the most common DNA and genes. It is TCRdb's table, rather than the study itself, that gives the V and J calls and clone size. In all, the sample holds around 300,000 distinct CDR3 sequences, and roughly 18% of those were seen once. The ten biggest clones cover more than 20% of the sample.

The sequence was obtained from a man between 18 and 35 years old who had mild COVID-19 (a few samples of this study predate the infection). The sample titles of this study are shuffled in the database, so cell type and time point are left out; the donor was told from shared clones. Sequencing used PBMCs or a T cell subset sorted from them (not recorded which). The chain is assembled from TRBV7-3 and TRBJ1-2; 9 middle bases align to TRBD1. Here the CDR3 is given as CASSLTGTGIYGYTF. Read as DNA, the sequence is TGTGCCAGCAGCTTAACCGGGACAGGGATCTATGGCTACACCTTC.